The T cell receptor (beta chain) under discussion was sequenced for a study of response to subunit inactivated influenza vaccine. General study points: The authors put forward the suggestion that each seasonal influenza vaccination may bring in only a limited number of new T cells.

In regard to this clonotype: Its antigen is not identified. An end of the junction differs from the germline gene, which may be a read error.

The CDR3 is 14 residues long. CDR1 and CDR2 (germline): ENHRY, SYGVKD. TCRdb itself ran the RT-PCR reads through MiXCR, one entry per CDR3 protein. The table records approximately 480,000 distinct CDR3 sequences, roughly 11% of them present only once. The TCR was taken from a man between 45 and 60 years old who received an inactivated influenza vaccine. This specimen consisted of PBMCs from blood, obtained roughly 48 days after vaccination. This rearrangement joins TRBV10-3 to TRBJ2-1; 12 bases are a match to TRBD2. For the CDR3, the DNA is TGTGCCATCAGTGAGTCGTCTAGCGGGAGGGCCCTCGACTTC. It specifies CAISESSSGRALDF.